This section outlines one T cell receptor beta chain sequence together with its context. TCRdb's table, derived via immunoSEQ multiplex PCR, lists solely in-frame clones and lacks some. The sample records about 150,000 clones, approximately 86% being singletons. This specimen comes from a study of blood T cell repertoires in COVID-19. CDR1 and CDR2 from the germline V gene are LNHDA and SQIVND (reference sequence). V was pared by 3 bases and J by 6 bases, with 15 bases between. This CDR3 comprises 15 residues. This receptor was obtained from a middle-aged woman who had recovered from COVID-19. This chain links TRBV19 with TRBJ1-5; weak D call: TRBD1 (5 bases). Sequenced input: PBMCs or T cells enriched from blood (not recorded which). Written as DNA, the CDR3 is TGTGCCAGTAGTATGATCGTAAGGGGTGGTCAGCCCCAGCATTTT. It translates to CASSMIVRGGQPQHF.